The 17 T cell receptor beta chains below all came from one sample that was sequenced in a study of blood T cell repertoires in COVID-19. Using immunoSEQ multiplex PCR, the repertoire was profiled, and TCRdb retains in-frame clones only, with some absent. The top ten clones hold approximately 4.5% of a sample with some 95,000 clones, nearly 90% of them seen once. Sequencing was performed on peripheral blood. The receptor set was obtained from a man between 65 and 85 years old with acute or convalescent COVID-19.

The genes are TRBV5-1 and TRBJ2-3; 7 bases align to TRBD1. The V and J ends lost 2 bases and 2 bases, in that order; junction bases with no gene match: 5. Germline CDR1 and CDR2: SGHRS and YFSETQ. This CDR3 is 15 amino acids long. The CDR3 sequence is CASSLQGIYTDTQYF. CDR3 nucleotides: TGCGCCAGCAGCTTACAGGGGATCTACACAGATACGCAGTATTTT. The complete variable domain, with remaining parts taken from reference TRBV5-1 and TRBJ2-3, reads KAGVTQTPRYLIKTRGQQVTLSCSPISGHRSVSWYQQTPGQGLQFLFEYFSETQRNKGNFPGRFSGRQFSNSRSEMNVSTLELGDSALYLCASSLQGIYTDTQYFGPGTRLTVL.

This clone has just one count. This sample also contains other DNA sequences that code for the same CDR3. This sequence joins TRBV5-1 and TRBJ2-7; 8 bases agree with TRBD2. Germline assignment: CDR1 SGHRS and CDR2 YFSETQ. CDR3 length: 17 residues. Unmatched junction bases numbered 13, after V lost 3 bases and J lost 2 bases. The CDR3 DNA follows: TGCGCCAGCAGCTACCAGTCCCCGGGACTAGGAACCTACGAGCAGTACTTC. Translating gives CASSYQSPGLGTYEQYF.

The chain recombines TRBV29-1 with TRBJ2-7; D is possibly TRBD1 (5 bases). Deletions cut 4 bases from V and 4 bases from J, with 11 bases between. CDR1 is SQVTM, CDR2 ANQGSEA, per germline. CDR3 size: 12 residues. CDR3: CSVVQGKYEQYF. Written as DNA, the CDR3 is TGCAGCGTTGTTCAGGGAAAGTACGAGCAGTACTTC.

The chain recombines TRBV20-1 with TRBJ1-1, with 7 nucleotides matching TRBD1. This CDR3 is 11 amino acids long. Trimming took 7 bases from V and 3 from J; bases not matched to a gene: 2. Per the germline V gene, CDR1 is DFQATT and CDR2 is SNEGSKA (reference sequence). The CDR3 spells CSVQGDTEAFF. DNA for the CDR3: TGCAGTGTTCAGGGGGACACTGAAGCTTTCTTT.

The gene calls are TRBV10-3 and TRBJ1-5; D possibly corresponds to TRBD1 (6 bases). The V gene's germline CDR1 is ENHRY and CDR2 SYGVKD. This CDR3 has 14 amino acids. The V end was cut by 3 bases, the J end by 0 bases, with 6 bases between. The CDR3 DNA follows: TGTGCCATCAGTGACAGGGGTAGCAATCAGCCCCAGCATTTT. It yields the protein CAISDRGSNQPQHF.

This chain links TRBV7-3 with TRBJ1-2, with 9 bases aligning to TRBD1. The CDR3 has 14 residues. Trimming removed 5 bases from V and 3 bases from J; junction bases left unmatched: 4. In germline, CDR1 is SGHTA, CDR2 FQGTGA. CDR3 sequence (DNA): TGTGCCAGCAGCCCCGGGACAGGGCACTATGGCTACACCTTC. It codes for CASSPGTGHYGYTF.

The gene calls are TRBV3-1 (or the pseudogene TRBV3-2) and TRBJ1-2, with D possibly being TRBD1 (6 bases). The V gene lost 4 bases and the J gene lost 6 bases, with 12 bases spanning the gap. Germline V gene sequence: CDR1 LGHDT, CDR2 YNNKEL (reference sequence). This CDR3 contains 13 residues. In DNA form, the CDR3 reads TGTGCCAGCAGCCCACAGGGTCAGCATGGCTACACCTTC. This codes for CASSPQGQHGYTF.

This rearrangement joins TRBV4-1 to TRBJ1-2; possible D gene TRBD1, 6 bases. Germline-derived CDR1 and CDR2 are MGHRA and YSYEKL. There are 14 residues in the CDR3. V lost 0 bases and J lost 4, with 9 bases in between. The CDR3 sequence is CASSQEQGPYGYTF. CDR3 DNA sequence: TGCGCCAGCAGCCAAGAACAGGGCCCCTATGGCTACACCTTC.

The V and J genes are TRBV19 and TRBJ1-5, with D unclear. The CDR3 is 15 residues long. Trimming left V 4 bases short and J 3 bases short, with 13 bases between. Germline V lookup: CDR1 LNHDA, CDR2 SQIVND (reference sequence). The chain's CDR3 is CASSRSDTDNQPQHF. The CDR3 coding sequence is TGTGCCAGTAGTAGATCTGACACGGACAATCAGCCCCAGCATTTT.

The chain recombines TRBV19 with TRBJ1-1, with 8 nucleotides matching TRBD1. The CDR3 is 15 residues long. Germline V CDR1 and CDR2: LNHDA, SQIVND (reference sequence). Losses at the gene ends were 6 bases for V and 5 bases for J; bases not matched to a gene: 11. CDR3 in amino acids: CASRGGRGQGTEAFF. The CDR3 DNA sequence: TGTGCCAGTAGGGGGGGCAGGGGGCAAGGGACTGAAGCTTTCTTT.

The rearrangement joins TRBV12-3 or TRBV12-4 to TRBJ1-3, with D possibly being TRBD1 (6 bases). The CDR3 runs 12 residues. V was clipped by 10 bases and J by 3 bases, with 10 bases between them. The CDR3 bases are TGTGCCAACCGGGACATTGGAAACACCATATATTTT. Protein product: CANRDIGNTIYF.

CDR3 in DNA: TGTGCCAGCAGCTTAGAGGGGACAGGGTTTTCGACCCAGTACTTC. Encoded protein: CASSLEGTGFSTQYF. The V gene is TRBV5-4, the J gene TRBJ2-5, with 9 bases that match TRBD1. Trimming cost V 2 bases and J 7 bases; bases outside gene matches: 9. Germline assignment: CDR1 SGHNT and CDR2 YYREEE (reference sequence). The CDR3 consists of 15 residues.

The chain links TRBV6-5 to TRBJ2-2; D might be TRBD2 (5 bases). This CDR3 comprises 13 residues. V gave up 6 bases and J gave up 3 bases, with 8 bases separating them. CDR1 and CDR2 from the germline V gene are MNHEY and SVGAGI. CDR3 in DNA: TGTGCCAGCAGGCCCGGGGACACCGGGGAGCTGTTTTTT. Its translation: CASRPGDTGELFF.

The chain is built from TRBV7-3 and TRBJ2-3; TRBD2 aligns across 12 bases. The junction had 15 bases not matched to a gene; V was cut back by 5 bases and J by 6 bases. CDR3 size: 18 residues. CDR1 is SGHTA and CDR2 is FQGTGA in the germline V gene. The CDR3 spells CASSASGTSGSAGDTQYF. Written as DNA, the CDR3 is TGTGCCAGCAGCGCCTCCGGGACTAGCGGGTCGGCGGGCGATACGCAGTATTTT. The whole variable domain, remainder taken from reference TRBV7-3 and TRBJ2-3, is GAGVSQTPSNKVTEKGKYVELRCDPISGHTALYWYRQSLGQGPEFLIYFQGTGAADDSGLPNDRFFAVRPEGSVSTLKIQRTERGDSAVYLCASSASGTSGSAGDTQYFGPGTRLTVL.

This CDR3 reads CASSPGQGETEAFF. The CDR3 DNA reads TGTGCCAGCAGCCCGGGACAGGGGGAGACTGAAGCTTTCTTT. V gene TRBV6-4 combines with J gene TRBJ1-1; 11 bases line up with TRBD1. This CDR3 contains 14 residues. Germline-derived CDR1 and CDR2 are MRHNA and SNTAGT. V gave up 6 bases and J gave up 5 bases; unmatched junction bases: 5.

This clone was picked up a small number of times. This chain links TRBV6-5 with TRBJ1-6; the D gene is possibly TRBD1 (5 bases). This CDR3 is 14 amino acids long. In germline, CDR1 is MNHEY, CDR2 SVGAGI. V shed 8 bases and J shed 9 bases, with 17 bases lying between them. CDR3 nucleotide sequence: TGTGCCAGCGAAACAGGCGGAGAGAGTTCACCCCTCCACTTT. It codes for CASETGGESSPLHF.

The V gene is TRBV14, the J gene TRBJ2-1; 7 nucleotides line up with TRBD2. CDR1 is SGHDN and CDR2 is FVKESK in the germline V gene. The CDR3 is made up of 14 amino acids. With 1 base clipped from V and 12 bases from J, the junction kept 9 bases outside the gene matches. The CDR3 is CASSQVAGTLGQFF. Written as DNA, the CDR3 is TGTGCCAGCAGCCAAGTAGCGGGCACCCTGGGGCAGTTCTTC.